These 31 T cell receptor beta chains were sequenced from one sample in a study of blood T cell repertoires in COVID-19 (TCRdb year 2020). The library was built by means of the immunoSEQ multiplex PCR assay. Not all clones reach the TCRdb copy of this immuneACCESS table, which keeps in-frame sequences only. Checked studies attribute under half of the gap to unresolved V genes and leave the rest unexplained. The sample table lists fewer than 350,000 clones, about nine tenths of them with a count of one. In total, the top ten clones hold 4.1% of the sample. Specimen: PBMCs or T cells enriched from blood (not recorded which). The receptors were gathered from a woman younger than 45 with acute COVID-19.

The genes are TRBV11-2 and TRBJ2-1; D possibly corresponds to TRBD2 (5 bases). Germline-derived CDR1 and CDR2 are SGHAT and FQNNGV. With 4 bases removed from V and 7 bases from J, the gap between germline ends came to 11 bases. CDR3 length: 13 residues. As DNA, the CDR3 is TGTGCCAGCAGCTCTACTAGTTTGAATGAGCAGTTCTTC. Translation gives CASSSTSLNEQFF.

This chain joins TRBV6-5 and TRBJ2-1; D perhaps matches TRBD1 (6 bases). CDR3 size: 15 residues. V lost 2 bases, J lost 4 bases, and 12 bases lay in between. Germline CDR1 MNHEY, CDR2 SVGAGI. Here the CDR3 reads CASSYDLRGYNEQFF. The CDR3 region has the DNA TGTGCCAGCAGTTACGATCTAAGGGGGTACAATGAGCAGTTCTTC.

The genes are TRBV6-5 and TRBJ1-1, with TRBD1 matching 9 bases. The CDR3 is 13 residues long. Germline V gene data show CDR1 as MNHEY and CDR2 as SVGAGI. V lost 5 bases and J lost 3; bases outside the gene matches: 1. The CDR3 nucleotides are TGTGCCAGCAGTAGGGACAGGGACACTGAAGCTTTCTTT. Translating it yields CASSRDRDTEAFF.

The chain employs TRBV27 and TRBJ2-7; D may be TRBD2 (6 bases). This CDR3 has 13 amino acids. Germline values: CDR1 MNHEY, CDR2 SMNVEV (reference sequence). V lost 5 bases, J lost 7 bases, and 15 bases lay in between. CDR3 DNA: TGTGCCAGCAGTCAGGGACTTGCTCGAGAGCAGTACTTC. Translated: CASSQGLAREQYF.

The chain combines TRBV13 with TRBJ2-1, with D perhaps matching TRBD2 (5 bases). V gave up 5 bases and J gave up 7 bases, with 12 bases separating them. The CDR3 sequence is 13 residues long. CDR1 is PRHDT, CDR2 FYEKMQ, per germline (reference sequence). The CDR3, as DNA: TGTGCCAGCAGCCCGAGAAGAGGGAATGAGCAGTTCTTC. As protein: CASSPRRGNEQFF.

This chain links TRBV27 with TRBJ2-7; 8 nucleotides match TRBD2. The CDR3 has 15 residues. The V gene end was trimmed by 3 bases and the J gene end by 4 bases; junction bases not matched to a gene: 8. The V gene's germline CDR1 is MNHEY and CDR2 SMNVEV (reference sequence). CDR3 in DNA: TGTGCCAGCAGTTTTGGCACGGGAGGGATGTACGAGCAGTACTTC. This codes for CASSFGTGGMYEQYF.

Details on this clone: This specimen includes other DNA sequences encoding the same CDR3. The V and J genes are TRBV9 and TRBJ1-2; 7 bases match TRBD1. The CDR3 is made up of 15 amino acids. Germline loops: CDR1 SGDLS, CDR2 YYNGEE. With V trimmed by 0 bases and J by 4 bases, 6 bases remained unmatched. CDR3 in DNA: TGTGCCAGCAGCGTAGAGGCAGGGGGTGGCTATGGCTACACCTTC. The encoded protein is CASSVEAGGGYGYTF.

V usage is TRBV14 and J usage is TRBJ2-7; tentatively, D is TRBD2 (6 bases). The CDR3 is 13 amino acids. Deletions cut 4 bases from V and 5 bases from J, with 12 bases between. The germline V gene has CDR1 SGHDN and CDR2 FVKESK. CDR3 protein: CASSPVSGDEQYF. The DNA of the CDR3 is TGTGCCAGCAGCCCCGTTTCGGGAGACGAGCAGTACTTC.

This rearrangement joins TRBV3-1 (or the pseudogene TRBV3-2) to TRBJ2-3; a possible D gene is TRBD2 (5 bases). Trimming took 7 bases from V and 8 from J, leaving 16 bases between them. The CDR3 consists of 13 residues. CDR1 LGHDT and CDR2 YNNKEL come from the germline V gene (reference sequence). CDR3 protein: CASTERSAGTQYF. The CDR3 coding sequence is TGTGCCAGCACCGAACGTAGTGCGGGTACGCAGTATTTT.

The genes are TRBV28 and TRBJ2-7; TRBD2 matches 11 bases. This CDR3 has 15 residues. CDR1 and CDR2 (germline): MDHEN, SYDVKM. Trimming removed 5 bases from V and 4 bases from J; junction bases left unmatched: 7. CDR3 in DNA: TGTGCCAGCAGTACCACCGGGACTAGCGGATACGAGCAGTACTTC. As protein: CASSTTGTSGYEQYF.

This rearrangement joins TRBV6-5 to TRBJ1-6; D is possibly TRBD1 (6 bases). CDR3 length: 15 amino acids. The V end was cut by 4 bases, the J end by 6 bases, with 13 bases between. The germline gives CDR1 MNHEY, CDR2 SVGAGI. CDR3 loop: CASSSTGHSNSPLHF. The CDR3 coding sequence is TGTGCCAGCAGTTCCACGGGACATAGTAATTCACCCCTCCACTTT.

The rearrangement uses TRBV19 and TRBJ1-2; TRBD1 is a possible D gene (5 bases). CDR1 LNHDA and CDR2 SQIVND come from the germline V gene (reference sequence). This CDR3 is 13 amino acids long. V lost 7 bases, J lost 2 bases, and 11 bases lay in between. DNA for the CDR3: TGTGCCAGTAAAAGGGGCCCCAACTATGGCTACACCTTC. Its translation: CASKRGPNYGYTF.

The gene calls are TRBV15 and TRBJ1-5; no definite D call. Germline V CDR1 and CDR2: LNHNV, YYDKDF (reference sequence). Trimming shortened V by 0 bases and J by 7 bases, and 13 bases separated the two germline ends. This CDR3 region has 15 residues. CDR3 sequence reads: CATSRDKADGQPQHF. The CDR3 coding sequence is TGTGCCACCAGCAGAGATAAGGCAGACGGGCAGCCCCAGCATTTT.

V is TRBV6-5 and J is TRBJ2-1; no clear D gene. The CDR3 contains 15 residues. Germline lookup yields CDR1 MNHEY and CDR2 SVGAGI. Deletions cut 6 bases from V and 0 bases from J, with 12 bases between. DNA for the CDR3: TGTGCCAGCAGGAACACCTTAACCTCCTACAATGAGCAGTTCTTC. As protein: CASRNTLTSYNEQFF.

The chain joins TRBV30 to TRBJ1-5; 7 nucleotides match TRBD1. Germline loops: CDR1 GTSNPN, CDR2 SVGIG (reference sequence). The CDR3 runs to 16 residues. J gave up 7 bases and V 3 bases, and 15 bases lay outside the gene matches. The CDR3 loop reads CAWSALAGRGEQPQHF. The CDR3 nucleotides are TGTGCCTGGAGCGCCCTAGCGGGCAGGGGGGAACAGCCCCAGCATTTT. The full variable domain, with the rest looked up from reference TRBV30 and TRBJ1-5, is SQTIHQWPATLVQPVGSPLSLECTVEGTSNPNLYWYRQAAGRGLQLLFYSVGIGQISSEVPQNLSASRPQDRQFILSSKKLLLSDSGFYLCAWSALAGRGEQPQHFGDGTRLSIL.

The chain links TRBV7-8 to TRBJ1-2, with D perhaps matching TRBD1 (5 bases). V was pared by 3 bases and J by 6 bases, with 14 bases between. The CDR3 is made up of 14 amino acids. Germline lookup yields CDR1 SGHVS and CDR2 FQNEAQ. The CDR3 spells CASSFRVPLDGYTF. Here the CDR3 DNA reads TGTGCCAGCAGCTTCAGGGTTCCCCTCGATGGCTACACCTTC.

The chain links TRBV4-3 to TRBJ2-7, with D tentatively TRBD1 (6 bases). Germline CDR1 reads LGHNA; CDR2 reads YSLEER. V lost 1 base, J lost 2 bases, and 12 bases lay in between. This CDR3 has 15 amino acids. The chain's CDR3 is CASSQAYRAPYEQYF. As DNA, the CDR3 is TGCGCCAGCAGCCAAGCTTACAGGGCACCCTACGAGCAGTACTTC.

The DNA of the CDR3 is TGTGCCAGCAGGCCCGGCACTACCCCAGATACGCAGTATTTT. The encoded protein is CASRPGTTPDTQYF. The rearrangement uses TRBV14 and TRBJ2-3; no firm D call. Germline values: CDR1 SGHDN, CDR2 FVKESK. The length of the CDR3 is 14 residues. Between the trimmed V and J ends, which lost 6 bases and 4 bases, there was a span of 14 bases.

The chain links TRBV5-8 to TRBJ2-1, with 10 nucleotides matching TRBD2. The CDR3 runs 16 residues. V lost 7 bases and J lost 7; bases outside the gene matches: 14. The germline V gene has CDR1 SGHTS and CDR2 YDEGEE. The DNA of the CDR3 is TGTGCCAGCCCAAAGGGGCTAGCGGGAGTTGGGAATGAGCAGTTCTTC. It is translated as CASPKGLAGVGNEQFF.

This clone was recorded many times. CDR3 nucleotides: TGTGCCAGCAGCCTCACTAGCGGGGGAAACACCGGGGAGCTGTTTTTT. Translation gives CASSLTSGGNTGELFF. This chain links TRBV7-3 with TRBJ2-2, with 11 bases identical to TRBD2. The germline CDR1 and CDR2 sequences are SGHTA and FQGTGA. V was clipped by 5 bases and J by 2 bases; unmatched bases: 4. The CDR3 loop spans 16 amino acids.

The chain joins TRBV6-2 or TRBV6-3 to TRBJ2-4, with 11 bases lining up with TRBD1. Germline loops: CDR1 MNHEY, CDR2 SVGEGT. This CDR3 has 17 amino acids. J gave up 1 base and V 2 bases, and 4 bases lay outside the gene matches. CDR3 bases: TGTGCCAGCAGTTACCACCGGACAGGGGGCGCCAAAAACATTCAGTACTTC. Translated, it gives CASSYHRTGGAKNIQYF.

The chain employs TRBV30 and TRBJ2-1; maybe TRBD2 (5 bases). The V gene lost 3 bases and the J gene lost 3 bases, with 15 bases spanning the gap. This CDR3 contains 15 residues. The V gene's germline CDR1 is GTSNPN and CDR2 SVGIG (reference sequence). The CDR3 sequence: CAWSKVGKNYNEQFF. As DNA, the CDR3 is TGTGCCTGGAGCAAGGTCGGGAAGAACTACAATGAGCAGTTCTTC.

The chain links TRBV27 to TRBJ2-7; 8 bases are shared with TRBD1. After removal of 4 bases from V and 3 bases from J, the junction contained 5 bases not matched to a gene. Germline CDR1 and CDR2: MNHEY and SMNVEV (reference sequence). The CDR3 sequence is 14 residues long. Here the CDR3 reads CASSSGQGNYEQYF. The CDR3 coding sequence is TGTGCCAGCAGTTCCGGACAGGGAAACTACGAGCAGTACTTC.

The DNA of the CDR3 is TGTGCCACTCTACAGGGGTTGAACACTGAAGCTTTCTTT. Its translation is CATLQGLNTEAFF. The rearrangement links TRBV28 to TRBJ1-1; TRBD1 matches 7 bases. The CDR3 covers 13 residues. Per the germline V gene, CDR1 is MDHEN and CDR2 is SYDVKM. The V segment lost 10 bases and the J segment 0 bases; nucleotides outside the gene matches: 5.

This clone was observed a few times. The chain is built from TRBV19 and TRBJ1-1; D perhaps matches TRBD1 (6 bases). Germline-derived CDR1 and CDR2 are LNHDA and SQIVND (reference sequence). The CDR3 length is 14 residues. The V end was cut by 5 bases, the J end by 5 bases, with 15 bases between. CDR3 sequence reads: CASSSPGEGTEAFF. In nucleotides, the CDR3 is TGTGCCAGTAGTTCACCAGGGGAGGGTACTGAAGCTTTCTTT.

The chain has TRBV27 and TRBJ1-1; TRBD1 might be the D (6 bases). Germline assignment: CDR1 MNHEY and CDR2 SMNVEV (reference sequence). V was cut by 5 bases and J by 2 bases, with 12 bases left in between. This CDR3 comprises 14 residues. Written as DNA, the CDR3 is TGTGCCAGCAGTCCCCACAGGGTAAACACTGAAGCTTTCTTT. Protein: CASSPHRVNTEAFF.

The genes are TRBV19 and TRBJ2-3, with D maybe TRBD1 (6 bases). CDR3 length: 14 residues. Looked up from germline, CDR1 is LNHDA and CDR2 is SQIVND (reference sequence). The V end was cut by 7 bases, the J end by 2 bases, with 13 bases between. Written as DNA, the CDR3 is TGTGCCAGTACAGGGGTCCTTTCCACAGATACGCAGTATTTT. Protein: CASTGVLSTDTQYF.

This clone was detected once. J is TRBJ2-5 and V is TRBV29-1, with 8 bases fitting TRBD2. J lost 4 bases, V lost 3 bases, and 10 bases had no gene match. The CDR3 is 15 amino acids. Looked up from germline, CDR1 is SQVTM and CDR2 is ANQGSEA. The CDR3 DNA sequence: TGCAGCGTTGATCCAGCGGGAGAGGTTGGAGAGACCCAGTACTTC. It translates to CSVDPAGEVGETQYF.

The V call is TRBV6-5, the J call TRBJ1-2; TRBD1 matches at 8 bases. The CDR3 length is 14 residues. Trimming at V came to 4 bases and at J to 4 bases, leaving 5 bases not matched to a gene. Per the germline V gene, CDR1 is MNHEY and CDR2 is SVGAGI. As DNA, the CDR3 is TGTGCCAGCAGTTTGGGGACAGGCCTCTATGGCTACACCTTC. This translates into CASSLGTGLYGYTF.

The chain employs TRBV2 and TRBJ2-1, with unresolved D. The germline gives CDR1 SNHLY, CDR2 FYNNEI. The CDR3 length is 12 residues. Trimming took off 8 bases at V and 7 bases at J, with 12 bases between the two ends. The CDR3 region is CASSALVNEQFF. The CDR3, as DNA: TGTGCCAGCTCCGCGTTGGTGAATGAGCAGTTCTTC.

This sequence joins TRBV9 and TRBJ2-3; possibly TRBD2 for D (6 bases). CDR1 is SGDLS, CDR2 YYNGEE, per germline. The CDR3 spans 16 residues. Deletions cut 1 base from V and 0 bases from J, with 12 bases between. The CDR3 DNA reads as TGTGCCAGCAGCGTACAAGGGACTTCTAGCACAGATACGCAGTATTTT. Translating it yields CASSVQGTSSTDTQYF.